Below are 29 T cell receptor beta chains sequenced from a single sample in a study of cytomegalovirus exposure and HLA in healthy donors. PCR used 60 Vbeta primers and 13 Jbeta primers. Assay: immunoSEQ multiplex PCR; the TCRdb copy retains only in-frame clones and omits some. The table records around 170,000 clones, approximately 80% of them present only once. Source material: PBMCs. The receptors were gathered from a woman between 18 and 29 years old in good health and CMV-seronegative.

The chain is built from TRBV7-2 and TRBJ1-2, with 7 bases lining up with TRBD1. The CDR3 length is 14 residues. Trimming cost V 4 bases and J 8 bases; bases outside gene matches: 10. Germline-derived CDR1 and CDR2 are SGHTA and FQGNSA. CDR3 sequence reads: CASSSSTGAEGYTF. DNA of the CDR3: TGTGCCAGCAGCTCAAGCACAGGGGCTGAGGGCTACACCTTC. Drawing the rest from reference TRBV7-2 and TRBJ1-2, the complete variable domain is GAGVSQSPSNKVTEKGKDVELRCDPISGHTALYWYRQSLGQGLEFLIYFQGNSAPDKSGLPSDRFSAERTGGSVSTLTIQRTQQEDSAVYLCASSSSTGAEGYTFGSGTRLTVV.

This chain joins TRBV6-1 and TRBJ2-1, with 11 bases matching TRBD2. The germline V gene encodes CDR1 MNHNS and CDR2 SASEGT. The CDR3 totals 14 residues. Germline trimming cut 8 bases from V and 9 bases from J; bases unmatched to any gene: 9. CDR3 sequence: CASGLAGGQTEQFF. The CDR3 DNA reads as TGTGCCAGCGGGTTAGCGGGGGGGCAGACTGAGCAGTTCTTC.

The V gene is TRBV9, the J gene TRBJ1-3; D call uncertain. With 6 bases removed from V and 1 base from J, the gap between germline ends came to 17 bases. The CDR3 has 16 residues. Germline CDR1 and CDR2: SGDLS and YYNGEE. The CDR3 coding sequence is TGTGCCAGCACCCCCTCGGCGGAAAGTTCTGGAAACACCATATATTTT. Translation: CASTPSAESSGNTIYF.

In its sample, this clone was seen many times. The rearrangement joins TRBV6-4 to TRBJ2-1; 7 bases align to TRBD2. Unmatched junction bases numbered 9, after V lost 3 bases and J lost 7 bases. Germline lookup yields CDR1 MRHNA and CDR2 SNTAGT. CDR3 size: 15 residues. In DNA form, the CDR3 reads TGTGCCAGCAGTGAGGGTGGGGGGGAACAGAATGAGCAGTTCTTC. Protein sequence: CASSEGGGEQNEQFF.

The chain combines TRBV5-1 with TRBJ2-3, with 8 positions matching TRBD1. Trimming removed 0 bases from V and 4 bases from J; junction bases left unmatched: 7. Germline values: CDR1 SGHRS, CDR2 YFSETQ. The CDR3 extends over 16 amino acids. Written as DNA, the CDR3 is TGCGCCAGCAGCTTGGCCGACAGGGGAAGTGCAGATACGCAGTATTTT. Encoded protein: CASSLADRGSADTQYF.

Details on this clone: A junction boundary mismatches the germline segment, possibly from a read error. This chain uses TRBV6-5 with TRBJ2-4, with D tentatively TRBD2 (6 bases). This CDR3 spans 14 amino acids. Germline V gene lookup returns CDR1 MNHEY and CDR2 SVGAGI. This CDR3 is CASTATGGVNSQYF. CDR3 DNA sequence: TGTGCCAGCACCGCCACCGGCGGGGTTAACAGTCAGTACTTC.

The rearrangement uses TRBV6-5 and TRBJ1-2; D gene ambiguous. V was clipped by 6 bases and J by 7 bases, with 18 bases between them. From germline, CDR1 is MNHEY and CDR2 SVGAGI. This CDR3 comprises 14 residues. The CDR3, as DNA: TGTGCCAGCAGAAATACTCCTCGGGCGGGTGGCTACACCTTC. Translated: CASRNTPRAGGYTF.

V and J are TRBV6-5 and TRBJ2-1; D gene ambiguous. Deletions cut 0 bases from V and 2 bases from J, with 8 bases between. This CDR3 has 15 residues. The germline V gene has CDR1 MNHEY and CDR2 SVGAGI. CDR3 amino acids: CASSYSAVTYNEQFF. In DNA, the CDR3 is TGTGCCAGCAGTTACTCGGCAGTTACCTACAATGAGCAGTTCTTC.

CDR3 in amino acids: CASSFGQGVGSSYEQYF. The CDR3 DNA follows: TGTGCCAGCAGCTTCGGGCAGGGGGTGGGTTCCTCCTACGAGCAGTACTTC. V and J are TRBV7-6 and TRBJ2-7; 7 bases are shared with TRBD1. V shed 3 bases, J shed 0 bases, and the junction held 11 bases outside the gene matches. The germline CDR1 and CDR2 sequences are SGHVS and FNYEAQ. CDR3 length: 17 amino acids. The whole variable domain, filled in from reference TRBV7-6 and TRBJ2-7, reads GAGVSQSPRYKVTKRGQDVALRCDPISGHVSLYWYRQALGQGPEFLTYFNYEAQQDKSGLPNDRFSAERPEGSISTLTIQRTEQRDSAMYRCASSFGQGVGSSYEQYFGPGTRLTVT.

The rearrangement uses TRBV5-1 and TRBJ2-3, with D perhaps matching TRBD1 (6 bases). CDR3 length equals 15 residues. The V gene lost 3 bases and the J gene lost 4 bases, with 15 bases spanning the gap. Germline V gene sequence: CDR1 SGHRS, CDR2 YFSETQ. CDR3 sequence reads: CASSYAGTISDTQYF. As DNA, the CDR3 is TGCGCCAGCAGCTATGCCGGGACAATTTCAGATACGCAGTATTTT.

This chain connects TRBV6-1 to TRBJ1-2, with TRBD1 identical over 7 bases. Losses at the gene ends were 7 bases for V and 2 bases for J; bases not matched to a gene: 4. The CDR3 spans 13 residues. CDR1 is MNHNS, CDR2 SASEGT, per germline. The CDR3: CASILGGNYGYTF. As DNA, the CDR3 is TGTGCCAGCATCCTAGGGGGCAACTATGGCTACACCTTC.

The gene calls are TRBV5-5 and TRBJ1-2, with D unclear. This CDR3 has 15 residues. V lost 1 base and J lost 2, with 12 bases in between. Germline CDR1 is SGHKS and CDR2 is YYEKEE (reference sequence). CDR3 protein: CASSLNSHPNYGYTF. CDR3 nucleotide sequence: TGTGCCAGCAGCTTGAACAGCCACCCAAACTATGGCTACACCTTC.

The CDR3 DNA sequence: TGCGCCAGCAGGCCTACCGGGACTAATTCTGGTGAGCAGTTCTTC. This translates into CASRPTGTNSGEQFF. This rearrangement joins TRBV10-1 to TRBJ2-1; 7 bases match TRBD2. The CDR3 is made up of 15 amino acids. Germline V gene data show CDR1 as WNHNN and CDR2 as SYGVQD (reference sequence). J was trimmed by 9 bases and V by 6 bases; bases with no gene match: 14.

This clone was recorded only once. V gene TRBV19 combines with J gene TRBJ1-1; TRBD1 is a possible D gene (5 bases). There are 11 residues in the CDR3. Germline CDR1 and CDR2: LNHDA and SQIVND (reference sequence). The germline V and J ends were trimmed by 10 bases and 11 bases, with 17 bases remaining between them. The CDR3: CATRGGNGAFF. The CDR3 coding sequence is TGTGCCACCCGGGGGGGGAATGGGGCTTTCTTT.

The V call is TRBV4-2, the J call TRBJ2-1; D might be TRBD2 (5 bases). Trimming stripped 3 bases from V and 0 bases from J, with 12 bases between. CDR3 length equals 16 residues. The germline CDR1 and CDR2 sequences are LGHNA and YNFKEQ. The CDR3 DNA follows: TGTGCCAGCAGCCAGGACTCGTTGAGCTCCTACAATGAGCAGTTCTTC. It yields the protein CASSQDSLSSYNEQFF.

Only one count was recorded for this clone. The genes are TRBV28 and TRBJ2-2, with 9 bases that match TRBD1. V lost 8 bases and J lost 7; bases outside the gene matches: 17. The CDR3 is made up of 17 amino acids. CDR1 MDHEN and CDR2 SYDVKM come from the germline V gene. CDR3 sequence (DNA): TGTGCCAGCGGGGTCGACAGGGGGGGCCCCGGTGTCGGGGAGCTGTTTTTT. This sequence encodes CASGVDRGGPGVGELFF.

The chain recombines TRBV30 with TRBJ1-3, with D possibly being TRBD1 (5 bases). The CDR3 is 15 residues long. Per germline, CDR1 GTSNPN and CDR2 SVGIG (reference sequence). V lost 3 bases and J lost 0, with 12 bases in between. In DNA form, the CDR3 reads TGTGCCTGGAGCGACACAGGCAGCTCTGGAAACACCATATATTTT. Its protein is CAWSDTGSSGNTIYF.

V is TRBV2 and J is TRBJ2-3; 8 nucleotides match TRBD2. The CDR3 is 14 amino acids. CDR1 is SNHLY, CDR2 FYNNEI, per germline. With V trimmed by 7 bases and J by 11 bases, 14 bases remained unmatched. Written as DNA, the CDR3 is TGTGCCAGCACCCTAACGGGGGGGGCCAAGAGGCAGTATTTT. It specifies CASTLTGGAKRQYF.

The CDR3 bases are TGTGCCAGCAGTGAAGAACCGGGGGCCAAAAACATTCAGTACTTC. Translation gives CASSEEPGAKNIQYF. The V gene is TRBV2, the J gene TRBJ2-4, with D possibly matching TRBD2 (5 bases). Per germline, CDR1 SNHLY and CDR2 FYNNEI. The CDR3 length is 15 residues. Trimming stripped 1 base from V and 1 base from J, with 8 bases between.

The genes are TRBV18 and TRBJ1-1; perhaps TRBD1 as D (6 bases). V lost 3 bases to trimming and J lost 4 bases, with 9 bases between them. CDR1 is KGHSH, CDR2 LQKENI, per germline. CDR3 length: 13 amino acids. CDR3 sequence reads: CASSPQGSTEAFF. DNA of the CDR3: TGTGCCAGCTCACCCCAGGGGAGCACTGAAGCTTTCTTT. Using reference TRBV18 and TRBJ1-1 for the parts outside the CDR3, the full variable domain is NAGVMQNPRHLVRRRGQEARLRCSPMKGHSHVYWYRQLPEEGLKFMVYLQKENIIDESGMPKERFSAEFPKEGPSILRIQQVVRGDSAAYFCASSPQGSTEAFFGQGTRLTVV.

The rearrangement joins TRBV28 to TRBJ2-3, with 7 bases aligning to TRBD1. CDR3 length: 15 amino acids. The germline V gene encodes CDR1 MDHEN and CDR2 SYDVKM. Trimming took 6 bases from V and 7 from J; bases not matched to a gene: 13. CDR3 nucleotide sequence: TGTGCCAGCAGCTTGACCGGGACAGCCCACTATACGCAGTATTTT. It yields the protein CASSLTGTAHYTQYF.

The V call is TRBV4-1, the J call TRBJ2-7; TRBD1 aligns across 11 bases. Germline-derived CDR1 and CDR2 are MGHRA and YSYEKL. CDR3 length: 15 amino acids. The V and J ends lost 3 bases and 3 bases, in that order; junction bases with no gene match: 4. The CDR3 reads CASSHSGTGGYEQYF. The CDR3 nucleotides are TGCGCCAGCAGCCACTCCGGGACAGGGGGCTACGAGCAGTACTTC.

Of note for this clone: The same CDR3 arises from other DNA sequences in this sample as well. The chain links TRBV2 to TRBJ2-5; D uncertain. This CDR3 contains 13 residues. The V and J ends lost 4 bases and 2 bases respectively, with 8 bases between them. Germline CDR1 SNHLY, CDR2 FYNNEI. The CDR3 sequence is CASSGSVQETQYF. CDR3 coding DNA: TGTGCCAGCAGTGGGTCAGTACAAGAGACCCAGTACTTC.

The chain uses TRBV19 and TRBJ2-5; no definite D call. Germline assignment: CDR1 LNHDA and CDR2 SQIVND (reference sequence). The CDR3 runs 13 residues. The V gene lost 4 bases and the J gene lost 3 bases, with 9 bases spanning the gap. The CDR3 DNA reads as TGTGCCAGTAGTACACTATCAAAAGAGACCCAGTACTTC. This gives the protein CASSTLSKETQYF. Combining the CDR3 with reference TRBV19 and TRBJ2-5 gives the whole variable domain DGGITQSPKYLFRKEGQNVTLSCEQNLNHDAMYWYRQDPGQGLRLIYYSQIVNDFQKGDIAEGYSVSREKKESFPLTVTSAQKNPTAFYLCASSTLSKETQYFGPGTRLLVL.

The J gene is TRBJ2-2, the V gene TRBV7-2, with TRBD2 matching over 9 bases. Germline lookup yields CDR1 SGHTA and CDR2 FQGNSA. The V gene end was trimmed by 4 bases and the J gene end by 4 bases; junction bases not matched to a gene: 10. The CDR3 loop spans 17 amino acids. The CDR3 coding sequence is TGTGCCAGCAGCTCCCGCAGACTAGCGGATTCCACCGGGGAGCTGTTTTTT. Encoded protein: CASSSRRLADSTGELFF. The entire variable domain, with the rest obtained from reference TRBV7-2 and TRBJ2-2, is as follows: GAGVSQSPSNKVTEKGKDVELRCDPISGHTALYWYRQSLGQGLEFLIYFQGNSAPDKSGLPSDRFSAERTGGSVSTLTIQRTQQEDSAVYLCASSSRRLADSTGELFFGEGSRLTVL.

This clone appeared a few times. The rearrangement links TRBV10-3 to TRBJ1-5; unclear D gene. This CDR3 is built from 16 residues. Trimming stripped 0 bases from V and 7 bases from J, with 16 bases between. The germline V gene encodes CDR1 ENHRY and CDR2 SYGVKD. CDR3 residues: CAISESAGRSGQPQHF. CDR3 bases: TGTGCCATCAGTGAGTCGGCAGGTCGGTCGGGACAGCCCCAGCATTTT.

The chain links TRBV27 to TRBJ2-1; 7 bases fit TRBD1. The germline V gene has CDR1 MNHEY and CDR2 SMNVEV (reference sequence). V gave up 5 bases and J gave up 6 bases; unmatched junction bases: 16. CDR3 length: 17 residues. DNA of the CDR3: TGTGCCAGCAGTCTTCGTCACAGGGGTGTGTCTGGCAATGAGCAGTTCTTC. Translation gives CASSLRHRGVSGNEQFF.

The chain employs TRBV2 and TRBJ2-5; 15 nucleotides line up with TRBD2. CDR1 and CDR2 from the germline V gene are SNHLY and FYNNEI. The CDR3 is 19 amino acids. V lost 5 bases, J lost 2 bases, and 12 bases stayed unmatched. The CDR3 loop reads CASSLRPGLAGGAQETQYF. The CDR3 nucleotides are TGTGCCAGCAGTCTGAGACCGGGACTAGCGGGGGGCGCTCAAGAGACCCAGTACTTC.

The V gene is TRBV5-6, the J gene TRBJ1-2; TRBD1 matches 9 bases. The CDR3 contains 15 residues. Per the germline V gene, CDR1 is SGHDT and CDR2 is YYEEEE. V lost 1 base, J lost 4 bases, and 5 bases stayed unmatched. For the CDR3, the DNA is TGTGCCAGCAGCTTGTATGGGACAGGGAGCTATGGCTACACCTTC. It yields the protein CASSLYGTGSYGYTF.